This record covers a single TCR beta chain. Per the germline V gene, CDR1 is LGHDT and CDR2 is YNNKEL (reference sequence). The CDR3 runs 12 residues. V was pared by 1 base and J by 13 bases, with 11 bases between. Original processing methods: How many nucleated cells were present was estimated from reference gene primer amplification. Clones were read by immunoSEQ multiplex PCR, and TCRdb kept only the in-frame ones, dropping some. V, J and clone size are those of that table, while D and trimming were read from the DNA. The repertoire consists of 90,000 to 130,000 clones, with about 85% occurring once and the leading ten covering approximately 1.3%. The sample originates from a study of blood T cell repertoires in COVID-19. Whole-study context: The cDNA or gDNA used as material had been derived from T cells, B-cell-depleted T cells, or PBMCs.

This chain uses TRBV3-1 (or the pseudogene TRBV3-2) with TRBJ2-1; D uncertain. Sample: peripheral blood. This TCR was recovered from a man in his forties or fifties with acute or convalescent COVID-19. The CDR3: CASSQGSLPQFF. The CDR3 DNA sequence: TGTGCCAGCAGCCAAGGGAGCCTGCCACAGTTCTTC.